This TCR beta chain was sequenced for a study of T cell responses to AZD1222 COVID-19 vaccine. V lost 8 bases and J lost 8; bases outside the gene matches: 16. CDR3 length: 15 residues. The germline V gene has CDR1 SGHTA and CDR2 FQGNSA. Notes on the study in general: Possibly, clonal diversity was underestimated; donors were largely white British and included more females.

Sequenced by immunoSEQ multiplex PCR; TCRdb stores in-frame clones only, minus some. The table shows approximately 200,000 clones, with roughly nine tenths occurring only once. This clone was detected only once. Its specificity is unknown. The chain uses TRBV7-2 and TRBJ1-2, with TRBD1 matching over 8 bases. Source: peripheral blood, taken 28 days after the second AZD1222 dose. This clonotype was sampled from an adult who received the AZD1222 COVID-19 vaccine. The CDR3, as DNA: TGTGCCAGCGGCCTCACACTAACAGGGGGGAGAGGCTACACCTTC. This codes for CASGLTLTGGRGYTF.